The entry that follows covers one T cell receptor (beta chain) sequence. It was during active infection that Seattle patients were enrolled and then longitudinally followed. This entry is derived from a study of blood T cell repertoires in COVID-19. Study overall: Sites in the United States, Italy and Spain provided acute and convalescent COVID-19 samples. Sources were T cells, B-cell-depleted T cells, or PBMCs; the material itself was cDNA or gDNA.

Original analysis: Estimates of nucleated cell counts were drawn from the amplification of reference gene primers. TCRdb's copy holds only in-frame clones and misses some; the assay was immunoSEQ multiplex PCR. V and J calls and clone size are as listed in that table; D and trimming were resolved from the DNA. The data show approximately 270,000 clones, more than 70% seen once. Germline trimming cut 4 bases from V and 5 bases from J; bases unmatched to any gene: 7. CDR3 length equals 16 residues. Germline V gives CDR1 MDHEN, CDR2 SYDVKM. This receptor was taken from a young woman with COVID-19, enrolled during active disease. The sample consisted of peripheral blood. V and J are TRBV28 and TRBJ2-3; TRBD2 agrees at 12 bases. The CDR3 here is CASSSLAGGLIDTQYF. DNA for the CDR3: TGTGCCAGCAGTTCCCTAGCGGGGGGGCTTATAGATACGCAGTATTTT.